The 8 T cell receptor beta chains in this list originate from one sample, sequenced in a study of spatial heterogeneity in lung cancer. Stated time point: sample taken at primary tumor resection. TCRdb re-analysed the 5' RACE reads in MiXCR, keeping a single row per CDR3 protein. The sample holds thousands of distinct CDR3 sequences, 6.5% to 10% seen once. The material sequenced was normal lung tissue next to the tumor, taken at surgery. The receptors were sampled from a female donor with early-stage non-small cell lung cancer.

At least ten counts were recorded for this clonotype. This chain uses TRBV11-2 with TRBJ2-5; perhaps D is TRBD1 or TRBD2 (6 bases each). The CDR3 is 16 residues long. The V gene lost 1 base and the J gene lost 5 bases, with 17 bases spanning the gap. CDR1 and CDR2 (germline): SGHAT, FQNNGV. CDR3 sequence (DNA): TGTGCCAGCAGCTTAGCATTACAGGGAGGTAGCGAGACCCAGTACTTC. Protein product: CASSLALQGGSETQYF.

This clonotype has ten or more counts. The chain has TRBV28 and TRBJ2-1; a possible D gene is TRBD1 (6 bases). The CDR3 is 14 amino acids. Trimming pared 10 bases from V and 5 bases from J, leaving 18 bases between. Germline CDR1 is MDHEN and CDR2 is SYDVKM. The CDR3 loop reads CAIQGRATHNEQFF. CDR3 coding DNA: TGTGCCATCCAGGGGCGGGCTACGCACAATGAGCAGTTCTTC.

Sample share makes this clonotype large. The chain couples TRBV29-1 to TRBJ2-7; D is perhaps TRBD2 (5 bases). The V gene lost 1 base and the J gene lost 10 bases, with 11 bases spanning the gap. The CDR3 has 11 residues. Germline values: CDR1 SQVTM, CDR2 ANQGSEA. For the CDR3, the DNA is TGCAGCGTTGAAGCAGCCGGGGTCCAGTACTTC. Protein: CSVEAAGVQYF.

This clonotype is medium-sized within its sample. CDR3 loop: CASSSPRDILREQYV. The CDR3 region has the DNA TGTGCCAGCAGCTCCCCCCGGGACATACTACGGGAGCAGTACGTC. The chain uses TRBV5-6 and TRBJ2-7; perhaps TRBD1 as D (6 bases). The V and J ends lost 3 bases and 7 bases respectively, with 20 bases between them. Germline CDR1 reads SGHDT; CDR2 reads YYEEEE. The length of the CDR3 is 15 residues.

In its sample, this clonotype is medium-sized (0.01 to 0.1%). This chain joins TRBV6-5 and TRBJ1-5; 8 nucleotides agree with TRBD1. Germline assignment: CDR1 MNHEY and CDR2 SVGAGI. This CDR3 is 13 amino acids long. Trimming removed 6 bases from V and 5 bases from J; junction bases left unmatched: 3. CDR3 sequence (DNA): TGTGCCAGCAGGACAGGGGCTTATCAGCCCCAGCATTTT. Its protein is CASRTGAYQPQHF.

This clonotype has just a few counts. The chain carries TRBV12-5 and TRBJ1-1; D remains ambiguous. Looked up from germline, CDR1 is LGHNT and CDR2 is FRNRAP. The CDR3 is 13 residues long. V gave up 2 bases and J gave up 5 bases, with 9 bases separating them. The CDR3 sequence is CASGLPDGTEAFF. CDR3 coding DNA: TGTGCTAGTGGTTTGCCGGATGGGACTGAAGCTTTCTTT.

The J gene is TRBJ2-5, the V gene TRBV11-2; TRBD2 matches 11 bases. This CDR3 spans 15 amino acids. The junction had 6 bases not matched to a gene; V was cut back by 6 bases and J by 3 bases. Germline V gene lookup returns CDR1 SGHAT and CDR2 FQNNGV. CDR3 nucleotide sequence: TGTGCCAGCAGACTGGGGACTAGCGGTAAAGAGACCCAGTACTTC. It is translated as CASRLGTSGKETQYF.

This clonotype is medium-sized (0.01 to 0.1%) in the sample. The rearrangement joins TRBV7-2 to TRBJ1-1; no clear D gene. Germline CDR1 is SGHTA and CDR2 is FQGNSA. V lost 1 base to trimming and J lost 3 bases, with 6 bases between them. This CDR3 comprises 13 residues. CDR3 in DNA: TGTGCCAGCAGCTTAGGGTATTACACTGAAGCTTTCTTT. Protein: CASSLGYYTEAFF.